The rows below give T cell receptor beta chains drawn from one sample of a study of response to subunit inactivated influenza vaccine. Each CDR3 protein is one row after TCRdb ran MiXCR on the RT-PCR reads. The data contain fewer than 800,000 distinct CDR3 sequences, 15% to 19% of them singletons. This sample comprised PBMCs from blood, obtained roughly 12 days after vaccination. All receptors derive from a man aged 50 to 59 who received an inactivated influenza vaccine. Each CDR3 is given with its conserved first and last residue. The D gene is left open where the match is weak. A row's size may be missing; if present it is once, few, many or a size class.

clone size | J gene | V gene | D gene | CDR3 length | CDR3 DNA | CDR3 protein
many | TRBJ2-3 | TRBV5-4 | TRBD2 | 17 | TGTGCCAGCAGCTTGGTGGGGACGGGGGGGCGCACAGATACGCAGTATTTT | CASSLVGTGGRTDTQYF
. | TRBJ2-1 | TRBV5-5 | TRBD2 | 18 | TGTGCCAGCAGCTTGGTATGGTTCCCGGGACTAACCTACAATGAGCAGTTCTTC | CASSLVWFPGLTYNEQFF
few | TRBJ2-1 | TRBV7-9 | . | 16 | TGTGCCAGCAGCTTAGTGCGCGGGGCACCTGGGGTTGAGCAGTTCTTC | CASSLVRGAPGVEQFF
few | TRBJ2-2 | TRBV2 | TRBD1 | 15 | TGTGCCAGCAGGCCGGACAGGGTGAACACCGGGGAGCTGTTTTTT | CASRPDRVNTGELFF
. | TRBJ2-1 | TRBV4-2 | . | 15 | TGTGCCAGCAGCCAGGAACGGTCTAGCCGTCATGAGCAGTTCTTC | CASSQERSSRHEQFF
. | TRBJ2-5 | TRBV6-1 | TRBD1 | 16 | TGTGCCAGCAGGTCCTACCGGGACAGGGTGGGTGCGACCCAGTACTTC | CASRSYRDRVGATQYF
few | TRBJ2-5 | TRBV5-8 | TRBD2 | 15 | TGTGCCAGCAGCATCCGACTAGCGGGACTAGAGACCCAGTACTTC | CASSIRLAGLETQYF
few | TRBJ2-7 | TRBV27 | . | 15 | TGTGCCAGCAGTTTATCATGGGCCCTCTCCTACGAGCAGTACTTC | CASSLSWALSYEQYF
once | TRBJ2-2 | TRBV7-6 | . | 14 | TGTGCCAGCAGCTTAGAAGCTGTCACCGGGGAGCTGTTTTTT | CASSLEAVTGELFF
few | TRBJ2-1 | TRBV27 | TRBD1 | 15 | TGTGCCAGCACGGTCGGGACAGCCACATACAATGAGCAGTTCTTC | CASTVGTATYNEQFF
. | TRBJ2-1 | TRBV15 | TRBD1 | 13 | TGTGCCACCAGCAGCTCACCGGGACAGGGGCAGTTCTTC | CATSSSPGQGQFF
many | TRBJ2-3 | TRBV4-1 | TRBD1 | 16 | TGCGCCAGCAGCCGCCTGACAGGGGGCGGTGGAGATACGCAGTATTTT | CASSRLTGGGGDTQYF
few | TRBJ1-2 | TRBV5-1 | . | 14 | TGCGCCAGCAGCTTGGCTACAGCCGACTATGGCTACACCTTC | CASSLATADYGYTF
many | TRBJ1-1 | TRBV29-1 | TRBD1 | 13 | TGCAGCGTTGCAGGGGGCGGCGTCACTGAAGCTTTCTTT | CSVAGGGVTEAFF
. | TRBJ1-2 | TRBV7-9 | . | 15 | TGTGCCAGCAGCCCCCCGGGGATCCGTAACTATGGCTACACCTTC | CASSPPGIRNYGYTF
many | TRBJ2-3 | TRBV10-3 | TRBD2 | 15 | TGTGCCATCAGCACTAGCGGAGAAAGCACAGATACGCAGTATTTT | CAISTSGESTDTQYF
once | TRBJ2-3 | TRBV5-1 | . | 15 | TGCGCCAGCAGCCCACAGGCTACTAGCACAGATACGCAGTATTTT | CASSPQATSTDTQYF
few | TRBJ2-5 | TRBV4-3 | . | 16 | TGCGCCAGCAGCCAAGCATTGAGCAGGGGTCAAGAGACCCAGTACTTC | CASSQALSRGQETQYF
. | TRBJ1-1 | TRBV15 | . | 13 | TGTGCCACCAGCAGCCGGGGCGGAACTGAAGCTTTCTTT | CATSSRGGTEAFF
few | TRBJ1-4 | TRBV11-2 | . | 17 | TGTGCCAGCAGCTTATGGGCTGGAGACAGAGGAAATGAAAAACTGTTTTTT | CASSLWAGDRGNEKLFF
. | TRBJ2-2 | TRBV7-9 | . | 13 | TGTGCCAGCAGCCTAGACCTGAGCGGGGAGCTGTTTTTT | CASSLDLSGELFF
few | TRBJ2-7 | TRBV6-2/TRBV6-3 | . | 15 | TGTGCCAGCAGTCAATCACAGGGTTTAAGGAACGAGCAGTACTTC | CASSQSQGLRNEQYF
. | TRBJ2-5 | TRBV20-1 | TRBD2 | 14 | TGCAGTGTTAGGACTAGCGGGGGGCCAGAGACCCAGTACTTC | CSVRTSGGPETQYF
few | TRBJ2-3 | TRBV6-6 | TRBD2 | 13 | TGTGCCAGCGCGGGGGACGGCACAGATACGCAGTATTTT | CASAGDGTDTQYF
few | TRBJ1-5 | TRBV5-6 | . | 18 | TGTGCCAGCAGCATCCCAGACGGCCACAGGGAATCAGATCAGCCCCAGCATTTT | CASSIPDGHRESDQPQHF
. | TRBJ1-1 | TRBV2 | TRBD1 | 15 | TGTGCCAGCAGGACGGAGGGGGCGGTAAGTTCTGAAGCTTTCTTT | CASRTEGAVSSEAFF
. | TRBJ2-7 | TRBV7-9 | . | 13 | TGTGCCAGCAGCTTAGACGGCGTACTCGAGCAGTACTTC | CASSLDGVLEQYF
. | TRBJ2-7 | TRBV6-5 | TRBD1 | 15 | TGTGCCAGCAGTTACTCCCTCGGACAGGGAAGAGAGCAGTACTTC | CASSYSLGQGREQYF
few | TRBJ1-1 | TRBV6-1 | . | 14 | TGTGCCAGCAGTGAAACGAGGGTGAACACTGAAGCTTTCTTT | CASSETRVNTEAFF
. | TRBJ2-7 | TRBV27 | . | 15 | TGTGCCAGCAGTTTATCCCCTTGGCCCATTTACGAGCAGTACTTC | CASSLSPWPIYEQYF
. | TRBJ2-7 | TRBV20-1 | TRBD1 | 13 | TGCAGTGCTAGAATGACAGGGCCCCACGAGCAGTACTTC | CSARMTGPHEQYF
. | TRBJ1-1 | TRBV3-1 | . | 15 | TGTGCCAGCAGCCAAGCAGACAGACGTTACACTGAAGCTTTCTTT | CASSQADRRYTEAFF
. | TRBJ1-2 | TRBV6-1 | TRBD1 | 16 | TGTGCCACCGAGACAGGGGGCAAGTCCGGTAACTATGGCTACACCTTC | CATETGGKSGNYGYTF
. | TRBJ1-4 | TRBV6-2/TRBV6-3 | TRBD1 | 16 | TGTGCCAGCAGTTACCCGCCGGGACAGGTTAATGAAAAACTGTTTTTT | CASSYPPGQVNEKLFF
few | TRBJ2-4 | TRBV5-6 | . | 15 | TGTGCCAGCAGCTTGTCTGGGGCAGGGATGAACATTCAGTACTTC | CASSLSGAGMNIQYF
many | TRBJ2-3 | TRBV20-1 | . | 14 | TGCAGTGCTAGAGATAGGGGGGGCACAGATACGCAGTATTTT | CSARDRGGTDTQYF
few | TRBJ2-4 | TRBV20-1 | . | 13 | TGCAGTGCTAGGCTTCTAGCCAAAAACATTCAGTACTTC | CSARLLAKNIQYF
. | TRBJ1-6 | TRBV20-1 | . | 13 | TGCAGTGCTAGCGCACGATATAATTCACCCCTCCACTTT | CSASARYNSPLHF
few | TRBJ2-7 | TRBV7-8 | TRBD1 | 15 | TGTGCCAGCAGCTTAGAAGGACAGGGTATCTACGAGCAGTACTTC | CASSLEGQGIYEQYF
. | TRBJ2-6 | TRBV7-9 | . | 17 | TGTGCCAGCGGGAGGGGGAACGGGCCTATCGGGGCCAACGTCCTGACTTTC | CASGRGNGPIGANVLTF
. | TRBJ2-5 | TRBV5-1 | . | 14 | TGCGCCAGCAAGCCGGACAGTTACCAAGAGACCCAGTACTTC | CASKPDSYQETQYF
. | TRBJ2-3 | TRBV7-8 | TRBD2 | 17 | TGTGCCAGCAGCTTACGGAGGGCTAGCGGGTACACAGATACGCAGTATTTT | CASSLRRASGYTDTQYF
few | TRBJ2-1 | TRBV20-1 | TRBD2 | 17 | TGCAGTGCTCGACAAAGGGGGACTAGCGGGGGGTACAATGAGCAGTTCTTC | CSARQRGTSGGYNEQFF
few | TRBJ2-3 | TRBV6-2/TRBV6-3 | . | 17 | TGTGCCAGCAGTTACTCAGGGGCCAGAGCTCGCACAGATACGCAGTATTTT | CASSYSGARARTDTQYF
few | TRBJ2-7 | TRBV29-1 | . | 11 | TGCAGTGTTTCCTCTCTCTACGAGCAGTACTTC | CSVSSLYEQYF
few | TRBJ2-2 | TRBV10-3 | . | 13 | TGTGCCATCAGTGAGTCGGTAACCGGGGAGCTGTTTTTT | CAISESVTGELFF
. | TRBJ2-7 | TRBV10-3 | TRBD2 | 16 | TGTGCCATCAGTGGGGCACTAGCGGGAGGGCCCTACGAGCAGTACTTC | CAISGALAGGPYEQYF
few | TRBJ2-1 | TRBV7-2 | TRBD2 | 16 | TGTGCCAGCAGCTTACGAAGTTCTAGCGGCTACAATGAGCAGTTCTTC | CASSLRSSSGYNEQFF
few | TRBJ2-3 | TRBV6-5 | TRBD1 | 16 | TGTGCCAGCAGTTACACACGACAGGGGGGGACAGATACGCAGTATTTT | CASSYTRQGGTDTQYF
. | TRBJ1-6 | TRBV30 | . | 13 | TGTGCCTGGAGATGGCAAGCTGTTTCACCCCTCCACTTT | CAWRWQAVSPLHF
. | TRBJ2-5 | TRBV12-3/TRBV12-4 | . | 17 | TGTGCCAGCAGCCTCACCCCGGGACTGCAGGGGGGGGAGACCCAGTACTTC | CASSLTPGLQGGETQYF